The 3 T cell receptor beta chains below all came from one sample that was sequenced in a study of blood T cell repertoires in COVID-19. TCRdb's table, derived via immunoSEQ multiplex PCR, lists solely in-frame clones and lacks some. This table holds a few hundred thousand clones, around 88% found once. The sample consisted of peripheral blood. Receptors originate from a woman aged 50 to 60 with acute or convalescent COVID-19.

The chain combines TRBV23-1 with TRBJ2-7; maybe TRBD1 (5 bases). TRBV23-1 is noted as an ORF with a role that remains uncertain. The V and J ends lost 2 bases and 2 bases respectively, with 16 bases between them. The CDR3 loop spans 16 amino acids. DNA of the CDR3: TGCGCCAGCAGTCAAAGTTACGTACAGGTAGCCTACGAGCAGTACTTC. It codes for CASSQSYVQVAYEQYF.

The J gene is TRBJ2-1, the V gene TRBV13, with D perhaps matching TRBD2 (6 bases). The germline V gene encodes CDR1 PRHDT and CDR2 FYEKMQ (reference sequence). V lost 0 bases to trimming and J lost 10 bases, with 10 bases between them. This CDR3 is built from 13 residues. The chain's CDR3 is CASSLGVADEQFF. The CDR3 DNA follows: TGTGCCAGCAGCTTAGGGGTAGCGGACGAGCAGTTCTTC.

This clone showed up just a few times. V gene TRBV11-1 combines with J gene TRBJ2-7; 10 bases agree with TRBD2. The CDR3 has 15 amino acids. V dropped 2 bases and J dropped 7; count of bases not matched to a gene: 8. Germline V gene data show CDR1 as SGHAT and CDR2 as FQDESV (reference sequence). The CDR3 bases are TGTGCCAGCAGCTTAAGCGGGAGGGCCCAATTTGAGCAGTACTTC. Translated: CASSLSGRAQFEQYF. The whole variable domain, remainder taken from reference TRBV11-1 and TRBJ2-7, is EAEVAQSPRYKITEKSQAVAFWCDPISGHATLYWYRQILGQGPELLVQFQDESVVDDSQLPKDRFSAERLKGVDSTLKIQPAELGDSAMYLCASSLSGRAQFEQYFGPGTRLTVT.